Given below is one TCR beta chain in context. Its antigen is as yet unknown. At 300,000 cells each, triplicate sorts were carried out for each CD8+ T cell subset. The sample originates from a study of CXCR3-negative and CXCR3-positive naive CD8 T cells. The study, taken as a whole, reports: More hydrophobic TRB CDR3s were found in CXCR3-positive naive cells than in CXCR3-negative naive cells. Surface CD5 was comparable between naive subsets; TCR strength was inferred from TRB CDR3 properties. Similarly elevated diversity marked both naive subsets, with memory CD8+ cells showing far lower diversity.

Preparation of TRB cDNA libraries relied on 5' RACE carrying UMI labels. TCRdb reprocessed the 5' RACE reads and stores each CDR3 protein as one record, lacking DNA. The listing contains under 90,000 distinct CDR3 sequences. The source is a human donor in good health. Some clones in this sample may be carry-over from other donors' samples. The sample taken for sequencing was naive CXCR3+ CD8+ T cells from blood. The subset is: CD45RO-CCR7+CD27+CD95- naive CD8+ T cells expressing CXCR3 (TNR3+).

The CDR3 spells CASSDSGTDTQYF. The V gene is TRBV2, the J gene TRBJ2-3. The length of the CDR3 is 13 residues. Per the germline V gene, CDR1 is SNHLY and CDR2 is FYNNEI. The whole variable domain, filled in from reference TRBV2 and TRBJ2-3, reads EPEVTQTPSHQVTQMGQEVILRCVPISNHLYFYWYRQILGQKVEFLVSFYNNEISEKSEIFDDQFSVERPDGSNFTLKIRSTKLEDSAMYFCASSDSGTDTQYFGPGTRLTVL.